This TCR beta chain was sequenced during a study of OX40 agonist ivuxolimab in advanced cancers. Study summary: Subjects had a mean age of around 63 years, with a range of roughly 23 to 80; 82.7% were male. Partial responses occurred in three patients (one hepatocellular carcinoma, two cutaneous melanoma).

The CDR3 covers 16 residues. The V gene lost 4 bases and the J gene lost 3 bases, with 19 bases spanning the gap. Germline CDR1 MNHEY, CDR2 SMNVEV (reference sequence). The table came from immunoSEQ multiplex PCR; TCRdb's copy has only in-frame clones and leaves some out. The sample includes about 88,000 clones, 80% to 90% of them seen just once. In the case of this clone: Its target is not known.

Study results and caveats: On average, CD8+ T cells had more expanded clones than CD4+. Clonal expansion in partial responders at 0.1-3.0 mg/kg ranked among the lowest.

This specimen was CD4+ or CD8+ T cells sorted from blood, taken in a trial of the OX40 agonist ivuxolimab. The source is an adult with an advanced solid tumor such as melanoma, head and neck, liver or kidney cancer. The rearrangement links TRBV27 to TRBJ2-7; a weak D match, TRBD2 (5 bases). Here the CDR3 DNA reads TGTGCCAGCAGTTCGTCTGGGAGCGCCGGCTACTACGAGCAGTACTTC. It specifies CASSSSGSAGYYEQYF.